The next 26 T cell receptor beta chains were all read from a single sample in a study of T cell responses to AZD1222 COVID-19 vaccine (dated by TCRdb to 2020 to 2023). The time point label for this specimen denotes: about 28 days (+/-7) after the second vaccine dose. Library method: the immunoSEQ multiplex PCR assay. TCRdb re-hosts the immuneACCESS table, in-frame sequences only. Its copies lack some clones; in the studies checked, an unresolved V gene accounts for under half of them, and the cause for the rest is not known. The sample table contains about 120,000 clones; only one count was recorded for 87% of them. The ten largest account for 2% to 3% of the sample. This material consisted of peripheral blood, taken 28 days after the second AZD1222 dose. These receptors were obtained from an adult who received the AZD1222 COVID-19 vaccine.

The gene calls are TRBV18 and TRBJ2-1; D not certain. Trimming pared 3 bases from V and 2 bases from J, leaving 5 bases between. The germline V gene encodes CDR1 KGHSH and CDR2 LQKENI. The CDR3 is made up of 13 amino acids. The CDR3 DNA follows: TGTGCCAGCTCACCGGCGGCCTACAATGAGCAGTTCTTC. Its translation: CASSPAAYNEQFF.

The chain uses TRBV18 and TRBJ2-1; TRBD2 aligns across 7 bases. The V segment lost 2 bases and the J segment 7 bases; nucleotides outside the gene matches: 8. This CDR3 spans 15 amino acids. Germline CDR1 and CDR2: KGHSH and LQKENI. CDR3 amino acids: CASSPFQRGGNEQFF. The CDR3 DNA reads TGTGCCAGCTCACCATTCCAACGGGGAGGGAATGAGCAGTTCTTC.

The chain has TRBV10-3 and TRBJ2-7; no reliable D call. CDR3 length: 11 residues. Trimming removed 5 bases at V and 5 bases at J, with 7 bases between. Per germline, CDR1 ENHRY and CDR2 SYGVKD. The chain's CDR3 is CAISRADEQYF. DNA for the CDR3: TGTGCCATCAGTAGGGCAGACGAGCAGTACTTC.

The chain combines TRBV2 with TRBJ1-5; no definite D call. Germline CDR1 reads SNHLY; CDR2 reads FYNNEI. The CDR3 contains 12 residues. Trimming left V 6 bases short and J 6 bases short, with 9 bases between. CDR3 bases: TGTGCCAGCAGCGTACAAGGTCAGCCCCAGCATTTT. This gives the protein CASSVQGQPQHF.

The genes are TRBV2 and TRBJ1-3, with D possibly being TRBD1 (6 bases). CDR1 is SNHLY and CDR2 is FYNNEI in the germline V gene. The V and J ends lost 4 bases and 3 bases respectively, with 16 bases between them. The CDR3 totals 16 residues. The chain's CDR3 is CASSADWGAYGNTIYF. The CDR3 DNA sequence: TGTGCCAGCAGTGCTGATTGGGGGGCTTATGGAAACACCATATATTTT.

This clone was seen a handful of times. J is TRBJ1-1 and V is TRBV19, with a possible D match to TRBD1 (6 bases). CDR1 is LNHDA and CDR2 is SQIVND in the germline V gene (reference sequence). This CDR3 is 14 amino acids long. V was shortened by 4 bases and J by 2 bases, with 11 bases between the two germline ends. The CDR3 DNA reads as TGTGCCAGTAGTACAGGGGTGCCAAACACTGAAGCTTTCTTT. It specifies CASSTGVPNTEAFF.

The J gene is TRBJ1-2, the V gene TRBV27; no clear D. V lost 6 bases, J lost 0 bases, and 11 bases lay in between. Per germline, CDR1 MNHEY and CDR2 SMNVEV (reference sequence). The CDR3 runs 14 residues. CDR3 sequence reads: CASREASANYGYTF. For the CDR3, the DNA is TGTGCCAGCAGAGAGGCTTCAGCTAACTATGGCTACACCTTC.

This clone appeared a few times. The chain has TRBV7-9 and TRBJ1-1; a possible D gene is TRBD1 (6 bases). Germline V lookup: CDR1 SEHNR, CDR2 FQNEAQ (reference sequence). With 5 bases removed from V and 6 bases from J, the gap between germline ends came to 13 bases. This CDR3 region has 13 residues. Written as DNA, the CDR3 is TGTGCCAGCAGCGCCGCGGGGGGCGCTGAAGCTTTCTTT. Protein sequence: CASSAAGGAEAFF.

The chain uses TRBV7-3 and TRBJ2-5, with D tentatively TRBD1 (5 bases). V was cut by 5 bases and J by 2 bases, with 12 bases left in between. The germline V gene encodes CDR1 SGHTA and CDR2 FQGTGA. The CDR3 sequence is 14 residues long. The CDR3, as DNA: TGTGCCAGCAGCCCCTCAGGGTTACAAGAGACCCAGTACTTC. It encodes CASSPSGLQETQYF.

V is TRBV5-1 and J is TRBJ1-2; the match to TRBD1 covers 7 bases. CDR1 is SGHRS, CDR2 YFSETQ, per germline. This CDR3 has 14 amino acids. Trimming at V came to 4 bases and at J to 4 bases, leaving 7 bases not matched to a gene. DNA of the CDR3: TGCGCCAGCAGCCCGACGGGACAGACCTATGGCTACACCTTC. This gives the protein CASSPTGQTYGYTF.

This clone was counted a single time. This chain links TRBV21-1 with TRBJ2-1; TRBD1, as called in the table, went unchecked against the DNA. TRBV21-1 is described as a pseudogene. CDR3 size: 11 residues. CDR3 loop: CASSKGLWLFF. The CDR3 DNA reads TGTGCCAGCAGCAAAGGGTTGTGGCTGTTCTTC.

This clone was recorded only once. The gene calls are TRBV4-2 and TRBJ1-2, with TRBD1 matching 7 bases. This CDR3 comprises 16 residues. Per the germline V gene, CDR1 is LGHNA and CDR2 is YNFKEQ. Trimming removed 5 bases from V and 4 bases from J; junction bases left unmatched: 13. The CDR3 DNA is TGTGCCAGCAGCTCCCGGGACAGCGCTAATGGCTATGGCTACACCTTC. It yields the protein CASSSRDSANGYGYTF.

The rearrangement uses TRBV6-6 and TRBJ1-5; D is unclear. Germline V gene lookup returns CDR1 MNHNY and CDR2 SVGAGI (reference sequence). Trimming took 6 bases from V and 6 from J, leaving 15 bases between them. This CDR3 contains 14 residues. The CDR3 DNA is TGTGCCAGCAGGCCCAGAAGGAGGGTTCAGCCCCAGCATTTT. Translating it yields CASRPRRRVQPQHF.

This chain uses TRBV19 with TRBJ1-2; D is perhaps TRBD1 (6 bases). Germline values: CDR1 LNHDA, CDR2 SQIVND (reference sequence). This CDR3 contains 14 residues. V shed 5 bases and J shed 3 bases, with 13 bases lying between them. In nucleotides, the CDR3 is TGTGCCAGTAGTCCGGGGGGGGCGGACTATGGCTACACCTTC. Protein sequence: CASSPGGADYGYTF.

V is TRBV20-1 and J is TRBJ2-3; D might be TRBD2 (5 bases). CDR1 is DFQATT and CDR2 is SNEGSKA in the germline V gene (reference sequence). Trimming cost V 3 bases and J 1 base, with 11 bases left between them. The CDR3 has 14 residues. CDR3 in amino acids: CSASEDFRTDTQYF. Here the CDR3 DNA reads TGCAGTGCTAGTGAGGACTTTCGCACAGATACGCAGTATTTT.

This chain connects TRBV19 to TRBJ1-2; D is ambiguous. Germline values: CDR1 LNHDA, CDR2 SQIVND (reference sequence). Deletions cut 3 bases from V and 2 bases from J, with 10 bases between. The CDR3 contains 14 residues. Written as DNA, the CDR3 is TGTGCCAGTAGTATCCAGGTCCCAAACTATGGCTACACCTTC. Amino acids: CASSIQVPNYGYTF.

This chain uses TRBV5-8 with TRBJ2-3, with 8 positions matching TRBD1. The germline V gene encodes CDR1 SGHTS and CDR2 YDEGEE. The CDR3 runs to 16 residues. The V and J ends lost 5 bases and 4 bases, in that order; junction bases with no gene match: 12. CDR3: CASRGKQGVESDTQYF. CDR3 DNA sequence: TGTGCCAGCAGAGGAAAACAGGGGGTCGAGTCAGATACGCAGTATTTT.

V and J are TRBV2 and TRBJ2-2; TRBD2 aligns across 12 bases. CDR1 and CDR2 from the germline V gene are SNHLY and FYNNEI. The length of the CDR3 is 15 residues. The J segment lost 6 bases and the V segment lost 6 bases, leaving 5 bases of the junction unmatched. The CDR3 DNA reads as TGTGCCAGCAGGGCTAGCGGGGGGGAGCCCGGGGAGCTGTTTTTT. Encoded protein: CASRASGGEPGELFF.

V usage is TRBV6-5 and J usage is TRBJ1-5; weak D call: TRBD1 (5 bases). Germline assignment: CDR1 MNHEY and CDR2 SVGAGI. This CDR3 has 15 residues. V was shortened by 6 bases and J by 1 base, with 13 bases between the two germline ends. DNA for the CDR3: TGTGCCAGCAGGCGCAACCGGGACAGCAATCAGCCCCAGCATTTT. Encoded protein: CASRRNRDSNQPQHF.

The chain recombines TRBV5-1 with TRBJ1-1; D gene ambiguous. The CDR3 spans 12 residues. Trimming removed 4 bases from V and 1 base from J, with 5 bases in between. Germline CDR1 and CDR2: SGHRS and YFSETQ. The CDR3 loop is CASSVGNTEAFF. The CDR3 bases are TGCGCCAGCAGCGTCGGGAACACTGAAGCTTTCTTT.

The chain recombines TRBV5-1 with TRBJ1-4; TRBD1 is a possible D gene (6 bases). Germline V gene sequence: CDR1 SGHRS, CDR2 YFSETQ. The germline V and J ends were trimmed by 5 bases and 7 bases, with 15 bases remaining between them. The CDR3 loop spans 14 amino acids. The CDR3 DNA sequence: TGCGCCAGCAGTCCCCCGGGGGCCAGTGAAAAACTGTTTTTT. Encoded protein: CASSPPGASEKLFF.

The chain joins TRBV4-3 to TRBJ1-6; D might be TRBD1 (6 bases). The CDR3 sequence is 15 residues long. Per the germline V gene, CDR1 is LGHNA and CDR2 is YSLEER. V lost 4 bases and J lost 3, with 10 bases in between. The CDR3 loop is CASSPGGYYNSPLHF. In DNA form, the CDR3 reads TGCGCCAGCAGCCCGGGGGGCTACTATAATTCACCCCTCCACTTT.

As for this clone: Different DNA sequences within this sample yield the same CDR3. The V call is TRBV6-5, the J call TRBJ1-4; 8 bases are shared with TRBD1. The CDR3 has 13 amino acids. The germline CDR1 and CDR2 sequences are MNHEY and SVGAGI. V lost 7 bases, J lost 7 bases, and 5 bases stayed unmatched. This CDR3 is CASKDRGIEKLFF. DNA of the CDR3: TGTGCCAGCAAAGACAGGGGTATTGAAAAACTGTTTTTT.

Written as DNA, the CDR3 is TGTGCCAGCAGCTCCGACCCGAACACTGAAGCTTTCTTT. It encodes CASSSDPNTEAFF. The V gene is TRBV7-3, the J gene TRBJ1-1; no firm D call. V was pared by 4 bases and J by 1 base, with 7 bases between. CDR1 and CDR2 from the germline V gene are SGHTA and FQGTGA. This CDR3 spans 13 amino acids.

The V gene is TRBV19, the J gene TRBJ1-5; 7 nucleotides agree with TRBD1. Germline lookup yields CDR1 LNHDA and CDR2 SQIVND (reference sequence). The CDR3 covers 18 residues. With V trimmed by 5 bases and J by 0 bases, 13 bases remained unmatched. The CDR3 bases are TGTGCCAGTAGTCCCCTCGGGGACAGTGCATATAGCAATCAGCCCCAGCATTTT. Translated, it gives CASSPLGDSAYSNQPQHF.

This clone was picked up one time. The J gene is TRBJ1-6, the V gene TRBV5-6, with a tentative D call TRBD1 (5 bases). The CDR3 has 15 residues. Germline assignment: CDR1 SGHDT and CDR2 YYEEEE. V lost 4 bases, J lost 9 bases, and 17 bases lay in between. CDR3 protein: CASSPGAGISSPLHF. CDR3 DNA sequence: TGTGCCAGCAGCCCCGGGGCAGGGATAAGTTCACCCCTCCACTTT. Full variable domain (outside the CDR3, taken from reference TRBV5-6 and TRBJ1-6): DAGVTQSPTHLIKTRGQQVTLRCSPKSGHDTVSWYQQALGQGPQFIFQYYEEEERQRGNFPDRFSGHQFPNYSSELNVNALLLGDSALYLCASSPGAGISSPLHFGNGTRLTVT.